The present T cell receptor (beta chain) was sequenced within a study of cytomegalovirus exposure and HLA in healthy donors. Notes on this clone: Its target is not known.

Regarding the study as a whole: Compared with the approximately 700-donor mean, an Asian-associated ancestry cluster reportedly had fewer N-insertions, according to a later analysis.

PCR used 60 Vbeta primers and 13 Jbeta primers. TCRdb keeps only in-frame clones here, not all; method: immunoSEQ multiplex PCR. The repertoire includes 100,000 or so clones, under 80% of them detected once, and approximately 4.3% sits in the top ten. V lost 5 bases, J lost 0 bases, and 14 bases lay in between. Germline V gene data show CDR1 as MNHNY and CDR2 as SVGAGI (reference sequence). The CDR3 runs 16 residues. J is TRBJ2-4 and V is TRBV6-6; D ambiguous. This receptor was obtained from a woman aged 18-35 years in good health and CMV-seropositive. Sequencing was carried out using PBMCs. The CDR3 protein is CASSLDDLVAKNIQYF. The CDR3 DNA reads as TGTGCCAGCAGTCTTGACGATCTAGTAGCCAAAAACATTCAGTACTTC.